Following are 29 T cell receptor beta chains from one sample sequenced in a study of blood T cell repertoires in COVID-19. Produced via immunoSEQ multiplex PCR; TCRdb's table is partial and in-frame only. The sample has over 200,000 clones, roughly 85% seen once. The sample was peripheral blood. These receptors came from a man aged 25 to 40 who had recovered from COVID-19.

This chain connects TRBV6-5 to TRBJ2-1; TRBD1 might be the D (6 bases). The CDR3 contains 15 residues. The germline V gene encodes CDR1 MNHEY and CDR2 SVGAGI. Trimming shortened V by 10 bases and J by 3 bases, and 19 bases separated the two germline ends. The CDR3 DNA reads TGTGCCACCGGGTTTGGGGGACATAACTACAATGAGCAGTTCTTC. Translating it yields CATGFGGHNYNEQFF.

DNA of the CDR3: TGTGCCACCAGCAGACCCCTACAGGGAAATGAGCAGTTCTTC. Protein product: CATSRPLQGNEQFF. The rearrangement joins TRBV15 to TRBJ2-1; D is possibly TRBD1 (6 bases). Germline V gene data show CDR1 as LNHNV and CDR2 as YYDKDF (reference sequence). CDR3 length: 14 amino acids. V was shortened by 2 bases and J by 7 bases, with 12 bases between the two germline ends. Filled out from reference TRBV15 and TRBJ2-1, the complete variable domain reads DAMVIQNPRYQVTQFGKPVTLSCSQTLNHNVMYWYQQKSSQAPKLLFHYYDKDFNNEADTPDNFQSRRPNTSFCFLDIRSPGLGDTAMYLCATSRPLQGNEQFFGPGTRLTVL.

This clone was counted a single time. The chain uses TRBV6-2 or TRBV6-3 and TRBJ2-5; D is perhaps TRBD1 (6 bases). The V end lost 2 bases, the J end lost 4 bases, and 8 bases lay between the germline ends. This CDR3 has 13 residues. The germline V gene has CDR1 MNHEY and CDR2 SVGEGT. The DNA of the CDR3 is TGTGCCAGCAGTTACGGCAGGGGAGAGACCCAGTACTTC. Residues: CASSYGRGETQYF.

The J gene is TRBJ2-1, the V gene TRBV10-3, with TRBD2 as a possible D gene (6 bases). V dropped 6 bases and J dropped 5 bases, with 11 bases sitting between them. The CDR3 contains 13 residues. Germline CDR1 is ENHRY and CDR2 is SYGVKD. The DNA for the CDR3 is TGTGCCATCAGGACCGGGGAGGACAATGAGCAGTTCTTC. Encoded protein: CAIRTGEDNEQFF.

The rearrangement uses TRBV20-1 and TRBJ2-5; D not certain. With 6 bases removed from V and 5 bases from J, the gap between germline ends came to 10 bases. The CDR3 runs to 11 residues. From germline, CDR1 is DFQATT and CDR2 SNEGSKA (reference sequence). The CDR3 DNA follows: TGCAGTGCGCGCGCTTGGGAGACCCAGTACTTC. It translates to CSARAWETQYF.

The genes are TRBV7-8 and TRBJ1-2, with 9 bases identical to TRBD1. Germline V gives CDR1 SGHVS, CDR2 FQNEAQ. The CDR3 is made up of 15 amino acids. V lost 4 bases, J lost 5 bases, and 8 bases stayed unmatched. The CDR3 nucleotides are TGTGCCAGCAGCTCGCCGGGACAGGGTGAATATGGCTACACCTTC. Protein sequence: CASSSPGQGEYGYTF.

The rearrangement links TRBV6-2 or TRBV6-3 to TRBJ1-4; 7 positions match TRBD1. CDR3 length equals 18 residues. The germline V gene has CDR1 MNHEY and CDR2 SVGEGT. With 1 base clipped from V and 0 bases from J, the junction kept 8 bases outside the gene matches. The CDR3 is CASSYFRTGETTNEKLFF. CDR3 in DNA: TGTGCCAGCAGTTACTTCCGGACAGGCGAGACAACTAATGAAAAACTGTTTTTT.

This chain links TRBV29-1 with TRBJ2-7, with 9 nucleotides matching TRBD1. This CDR3 is 14 amino acids long. V lost 5 bases to trimming and J lost 0 bases; unmatched junction nucleotides: 5. Germline CDR1 reads SQVTM; CDR2 reads ANQGSEA. The CDR3 DNA follows: TGCAGCGTTTATGGACAGGGGAGCTCCTACGAGCAGTACTTC. Encoded protein: CSVYGQGSSYEQYF.

This chain joins TRBV11-3 and TRBJ2-5; TRBD1 might be the D (5 bases). Germline V gene data show CDR1 as SGHNT and CDR2 as YENEEA. Trimming pared 1 base from V and 4 bases from J, leaving 13 bases between. The CDR3 is 15 residues long. This chain's CDR3 is CASSLGGQRGETQYF. In DNA, the CDR3 is TGTGCCAGCAGCTTAGGGGGCCAAAGAGGAGAGACCCAGTACTTC.

This clone came up once. This CDR3 is CASGFSGDRELFF. CDR3 nucleotides: TGTGCTAGTGGTTTCTCAGGGGATCGGGAGCTGTTTTTT. V and J are TRBV12-5 and TRBJ2-2; TRBD1 is a possible D gene (6 bases). Germline V CDR1 and CDR2: LGHNT, FRNRAP. The CDR3 loop spans 13 amino acids. Trimming cost V 3 bases and J 9 bases, with 11 bases left between them.

The rearrangement uses TRBV27 and TRBJ2-2; TRBD1 might be the D (5 bases). The CDR3 has 12 residues. The V gene lost 8 bases and the J gene lost 6 bases, with 10 bases spanning the gap. Germline CDR1 and CDR2: MNHEY and SMNVEV (reference sequence). Written as DNA, the CDR3 is TGTGCCAGCTCCCCCAGGGCCGGGGAGCTGTTTTTT. Translating gives CASSPRAGELFF.

The V call is TRBV5-1, the J call TRBJ1-6; 12 nucleotides line up with TRBD1. V trimming: 3 bases; J trimming: 7 bases; junction bases outside the gene matches: 11. This CDR3 is 18 amino acids long. Germline CDR1 and CDR2: SGHRS and YFSETQ. CDR3 amino acids: CASSSISGTGGPNSPLHF. The CDR3 DNA follows: TGCGCCAGCAGCTCGATTTCCGGGACAGGGGGCCCAAATTCACCCCTCCACTTT. Together with reference TRBV5-1 and TRBJ1-6, the CDR3 gives the full variable domain: KAGVTQTPRYLIKTRGQQVTLSCSPISGHRSVSWYQQTPGQGLQFLFEYFSETQRNKGNFPGRFSGRQFSNSRSEMNVSTLELGDSALYLCASSSISGTGGPNSPLHFGNGTRLTVT.

V and J are TRBV6-6 and TRBJ1-2; 12 bases align to TRBD1. Germline V gene sequence: CDR1 MNHNY, CDR2 SVGAGI (reference sequence). The CDR3 has 15 residues. V was clipped by 7 bases and J by 8 bases; unmatched bases: 11. The CDR3 nucleotides are TGTGCCAGCAACCCAAACCGGGACAGGGGGCGAGGCTACACCTTC. It yields the protein CASNPNRDRGRGYTF.

V usage is TRBV6-2 or TRBV6-3 and J usage is TRBJ2-2; 7 bases are a match to TRBD2. With V trimmed by 6 bases and J by 5 bases, 12 bases remained unmatched. This CDR3 comprises 16 residues. Germline lookup yields CDR1 MNHEY and CDR2 SVGEGT. CDR3 nucleotides: TGTGCCAGCAGCCCTCCGTGGGGAGGGAGAACCGGGGAGCTGTTTTTT. It yields the protein CASSPPWGGRTGELFF.

This clone was found once. The chain joins TRBV10-3 to TRBJ2-5, with D maybe TRBD1 (5 bases). The CDR3 covers 18 residues. The germline gives CDR1 ENHRY, CDR2 SYGVKD. The V end lost 0 bases, the J end lost 1 base, and 18 bases lay between the germline ends. The DNA of the CDR3 is TGTGCCATCAGTGAGTCTCCCCGCGCGGCCCAGGGCCAAGAGACCCAGTACTTC. Its protein product is CAISESPRAAQGQETQYF.

This rearrangement joins TRBV10-2 to TRBJ2-5; 7 bases agree with TRBD1. Losses at the gene ends were 7 bases for V and 1 base for J; bases not matched to a gene: 3. This CDR3 spans 13 amino acids. Germline CDR1 reads WSHSY; CDR2 reads SAAADI. CDR3: CASTGGSQETQYF. CDR3 nucleotide sequence: TGCGCCAGCACAGGGGGAAGCCAAGAGACCCAGTACTTC.

The rearrangement links TRBV3-1 (or the pseudogene TRBV3-2) to TRBJ1-1; possibly TRBD1 for D (5 bases). There are 13 residues in the CDR3. CDR1 is LGHDT, CDR2 YNNKEL, per germline (reference sequence). The V end lost 8 bases, the J end lost 4 bases, and 14 bases lay between the germline ends. CDR3 sequence reads: CASSEGAFTEAFF. The CDR3, as DNA: TGTGCCAGCTCCGAAGGGGCTTTCACTGAAGCTTTCTTT.

This chain joins TRBV6-6 and TRBJ2-6; D may be TRBD1 (5 bases). Trimming shortened V by 5 bases and J by 1 base, and 18 bases separated the two germline ends. The germline CDR1 and CDR2 sequences are MNHNY and SVGAGI (reference sequence). The CDR3 contains 18 residues. The CDR3 sequence is CASSPLGAELSGANVLTF. DNA of the CDR3: TGTGCCAGCAGTCCTCTTGGGGCAGAGTTGTCTGGGGCCAACGTCCTGACTTTC.

The chain combines TRBV7-7 with TRBJ2-1; 11 bases fit TRBD2. Trimming cost V 3 bases and J 10 bases; bases outside gene matches: 5. The CDR3 consists of 14 residues. CDR1 and CDR2 (germline): SSHAT, FNYEAQ (reference sequence). CDR3 in amino acids: CASSLTSGAGEQFF. In DNA, the CDR3 is TGTGCCAGCAGCTTGACTAGCGGGGCGGGGGAGCAGTTCTTC.

The chain has TRBV11-2 and TRBJ2-1; 8 nucleotides match TRBD1. This CDR3 is built from 16 residues. Germline loops: CDR1 SGHAT, CDR2 FQNNGV. J lost 2 bases, V lost 5 bases, and 8 bases had no gene match. The CDR3 bases are TGTGCCAGCAGCCTTTCAGGGGGCTACGCCTACAATGAGCAGTTCTTC. Translating it yields CASSLSGGYAYNEQFF.

This clone was seen only a few times. This sequence joins TRBV28 and TRBJ2-6, with a tentative D call TRBD2 (6 bases). This CDR3 region has 15 residues. CDR1 MDHEN and CDR2 SYDVKM come from the germline V gene. Deletions cut 6 bases from V and 0 bases from J, with 9 bases between. The CDR3 DNA sequence: TGTGCCAGCAGGGGGGGTAGCTCTGGGGCCAACGTCCTGACTTTC. Encoded protein: CASRGGSSGANVLTF.

The chain employs TRBV5-1 and TRBJ1-1; D is unresolved. CDR1 is SGHRS and CDR2 is YFSETQ in the germline V gene. Deletions cut 0 bases from V and 5 bases from J, with 17 bases between. This CDR3 region has 16 residues. CDR3 sequence reads: CASSLGHSNRGTEAFF. The CDR3 DNA sequence: TGCGCCAGCAGCTTGGGACATTCTAACAGAGGGACTGAAGCTTTCTTT.

This sequence joins TRBV10-3 and TRBJ2-7, with 8 bases fitting TRBD1. V dropped 7 bases and J dropped 3; count of bases not matched to a gene: 8. The CDR3 is 14 amino acids. The V gene's germline CDR1 is ENHRY and CDR2 SYGVKD. The CDR3 protein is CAIKGQVGFYEQYF. CDR3 sequence (DNA): TGTGCCATCAAGGGACAGGTGGGATTCTACGAGCAGTACTTC.

The V gene is TRBV7-9, the J gene TRBJ1-4; D not resolved. Germline CDR1 reads SEHNR; CDR2 reads FQNEAQ (reference sequence). V lost 4 bases, J lost 0 bases, and 6 bases lay in between. The CDR3 loop spans 14 amino acids. This CDR3 is CASSSRATNEKLFF. The CDR3 DNA reads as TGTGCCAGCAGCTCCCGGGCAACTAATGAAAAACTGTTTTTT.

V is TRBV5-1 and J is TRBJ2-5; 7 bases are a match to TRBD2. The germline CDR1 and CDR2 sequences are SGHRS and YFSETQ. Losses at the gene ends were 1 base for V and 5 bases for J; bases not matched to a gene: 5. The CDR3 consists of 14 residues. The CDR3 reads CASSLTGGSETQYF. For the CDR3, the DNA is TGCGCCAGCAGCTTGACGGGCGGGAGTGAGACCCAGTACTTC.

The sample holds one count of this clone. CDR3 in amino acids: CASSPGQGEKLFF. DNA for the CDR3: TGTGCCAGCTCACCGGGACAGGGTGAAAAACTGTTTTTT. This chain joins TRBV18 and TRBJ1-4; 9 bases line up with TRBD1. Trimming removed 3 bases from V and 7 bases from J; junction bases left unmatched: 0. The germline V gene encodes CDR1 KGHSH and CDR2 LQKENI. CDR3 length: 13 residues.

The chain is built from TRBV19 and TRBJ1-1; D uncertain. This CDR3 has 12 amino acids. Germline V gives CDR1 LNHDA, CDR2 SQIVND (reference sequence). V dropped 6 bases and J dropped 7 bases, with 12 bases sitting between them. In nucleotides, the CDR3 is TGTGCCAGTAGGGCAGGTTCGAGTGAAGCTTTCTTT. This translates into CASRAGSSEAFF. Complete variable domain (other parts from reference TRBV19 and TRBJ1-1): DGGITQSPKYLFRKEGQNVTLSCEQNLNHDAMYWYRQDPGQGLRLIYYSQIVNDFQKGDIAEGYSVSREKKESFPLTVTSAQKNPTAFYLCASRAGSSEAFFGQGTRLTVV.

The rearrangement uses TRBV6-5 and TRBJ1-2, with D unresolved. The germline V and J ends were trimmed by 1 base and 3 bases, with 6 bases remaining between them. This CDR3 has 13 amino acids. The germline gives CDR1 MNHEY, CDR2 SVGAGI. The CDR3 DNA sequence: TGTGCCAGCAGTTACTGGTCAGACTATGGCTACACCTTC. It encodes CASSYWSDYGYTF.

V is TRBV18 and J is TRBJ2-5; weak D call: TRBD2 (5 bases). This CDR3 spans 12 amino acids. CDR1 KGHSH and CDR2 LQKENI come from the germline V gene. With 3 bases removed from V and 7 bases from J, the gap between germline ends came to 9 bases. CDR3: CASSPGVGTQYF. The CDR3 nucleotides read TGTGCCAGCTCACCCGGGGTTGGGACCCAGTACTTC.